The subject of this entry is one T cell receptor (beta chain). Its target is unknown. This sample was included in a study of T cell responses to AZD1222 COVID-19 vaccine. Data came from immunoSEQ multiplex PCR; TCRdb stores just in-frame clones and leaves some out. The table has under 70,000 clones, less than 85% seen once. V gave up 4 bases and J gave up 6 bases, with 14 bases separating them. This CDR3 has 13 residues. CDR1 and CDR2 from the germline V gene are SGDLS and YYNGEE. Regarding the study as a whole: Increased Spike-specific TCR breadth and depth were observed after two AZD1222 doses.

The sample was peripheral blood, taken on day 0 of MenACWY control vaccination. The chain links TRBV9 to TRBJ2-7, with D unresolved. The receptor comes from an adult in good health. The CDR3: CASSLQTSGEQYF. Here the CDR3 DNA reads TGTGCCAGCAGCCTACAAACGTCGGGCGAGCAGTACTTC. Looking up the rest from reference TRBV9 and TRBJ2-7 gives the full variable domain: DSGVTQTPKHLITATGQRVTLRCSPRSGDLSVYWYQQSLDQGLQFLIQYYNGEERAKGNILERFSAQQFPDLHSELNLSSLELGDSALYFCASSLQTSGEQYFGPGTRLTVT.